Below, 18 T cell receptor beta chains from the same sample are listed, as sequenced in a study of T cell changes during pregnancy in multiple sclerosis. This table comes from immunoSEQ multiplex PCR, and its TCRdb copy is limited to in-frame clones, with some not included. The sample has around 30,000 clones; 90% are singletons. The source was CD8+ T cells from peripheral blood mononuclear cells, collected in the second trimester of pregnancy. Source of these receptors: a female donor with multiple sclerosis, enrolled in a pregnancy study.

This chain joins TRBV5-4 and TRBJ2-7, with 7 bases lining up with TRBD1. CDR1 and CDR2 from the germline V gene are SGHNT and YYREEE (reference sequence). The CDR3 extends over 14 amino acids. Trimming cost V 4 bases and J 0 bases; bases outside gene matches: 4. The CDR3: CASSHRDSSYEQYF. The CDR3 DNA follows: TGTGCCAGCAGCCACCGGGACAGCTCCTACGAGCAGTACTTC. Combining the CDR3 with reference TRBV5-4 and TRBJ2-7 gives the whole variable domain ETGVTQSPTHLIKTRGQQVTLRCSSQSGHNTVSWYQQALGQGPQFIFQYYREEENGRGNFPPRFSGLQFPNYSSELNVNALELDDSALYLCASSHRDSSYEQYFGPGTRLTVT.

The chain couples TRBV6-4 to TRBJ2-3; 11 bases align to TRBD2. Germline V lookup: CDR1 MRHNA, CDR2 SNTAGT. V lost 5 bases and J lost 4; bases outside the gene matches: 2. The CDR3 runs to 14 residues. CDR3 nucleotides: TGTGCCAGCAGTTCACTAGCGGGAGCAGATACGCAGTATTTT. Protein: CASSSLAGADTQYF.

Only one count was recorded for this clone. This chain uses TRBV7-9 with TRBJ2-1; possibly TRBD1 for D (6 bases). The germline gives CDR1 SEHNR, CDR2 FQNEAQ (reference sequence). The CDR3 runs 16 residues. V was pared by 5 bases and J by 9 bases, with 23 bases between. The CDR3 coding sequence is TGTGCCAGCAGCGCGCCACAGGGATTTTCCCAAACTGAGCAGTTCTTC. Its protein product is CASSAPQGFSQTEQFF.

The V and J genes are TRBV13 and TRBJ2-2, with TRBD2 matching 7 bases. With 6 bases clipped from V and 11 bases from J, the junction kept 18 bases outside the gene matches. CDR1 and CDR2 (germline): PRHDT, FYEKMQ (reference sequence). The CDR3 has 16 residues. As DNA, the CDR3 is TGTGCCAGCAGTCCCGAAGCGGGAATAAGTTTCCGTGAGCTGTTTTTT. This gives the protein CASSPEAGISFRELFF.

Written as DNA, the CDR3 is TGTGCCAGCAGCTTAACCCCCCCAGGGGGCGCGTCTAACTATGGCTACACCTTC. Translating it yields CASSLTPPGGASNYGYTF. The V and J genes are TRBV7-3 and TRBJ1-2; TRBD1 agrees at 8 bases. The germline V gene encodes CDR1 SGHTA and CDR2 FQGTGA. The CDR3 has 18 amino acids. Unmatched junction bases numbered 9, after V lost 0 bases and J lost 0 bases. The full variable domain, its missing parts supplied by reference TRBV7-3 and TRBJ1-2, is GAGVSQTPSNKVTEKGKYVELRCDPISGHTALYWYRQSLGQGPEFLIYFQGTGAADDSGLPNDRFFAVRPEGSVSTLKIQRTERGDSAVYLCASSLTPPGGASNYGYTFGSGTRLTVV.

The V and J genes are TRBV7-2 and TRBJ2-3; 7 nucleotides match TRBD2. There are 15 residues in the CDR3. Germline CDR1 and CDR2: SGHTA and FQGNSA. The ends lost 1 base at V and 2 bases at J; junction bases unmatched: 3. DNA of the CDR3: TGTGCCAGCAGCTTAGGACTAGCCCCCACAGATACGCAGTATTTT. Its translation is CASSLGLAPTDTQYF.

The chain employs TRBV6-1 and TRBJ1-1; D is perhaps TRBD1 (5 bases). The CDR3 loop spans 17 amino acids. Germline V gives CDR1 MNHNS, CDR2 SASEGT. The ends were cut back, 4 bases at V and 2 bases at J, with 20 bases in the middle. This CDR3 reads CASSALTVVAQNTEAFF. DNA for the CDR3: TGTGCCAGCAGTGCTCTGACAGTGGTAGCCCAAAACACTGAAGCTTTCTTT.

The CDR3 protein is CASSRDRGHGNTEAFF. DNA for the CDR3: TGTGCCAGTAGTCGAGACAGGGGTCATGGTAACACTGAAGCTTTCTTT. The gene calls are TRBV19 and TRBJ1-1, with 8 bases fitting TRBD1. Per the germline V gene, CDR1 is LNHDA and CDR2 is SQIVND (reference sequence). The CDR3 length is 16 residues. V trimming: 5 bases; J trimming: 2 bases; junction bases outside the gene matches: 10.

The chain recombines TRBV6-4 with TRBJ2-2, with D possibly TRBD2 on 6 matching bases. CDR1 MRHNA and CDR2 SNTAGT come from the germline V gene. V lost 6 bases, J lost 6 bases, and 14 bases lay in between. This CDR3 is 14 amino acids long. The CDR3 region has the DNA TGTGCCAGCAGCGGGGGAGGCGAGTCCGGGGAGCTGTTTTTT. Translated: CASSGGGESGELFF.

The CDR3 DNA follows: TGCAGCGTTGTAGTGGCGGGGCTCTCCTACGAGCAGTACTTC. Its protein product is CSVVVAGLSYEQYF. The chain couples TRBV29-1 to TRBJ2-7; TRBD2 is a possible D gene (6 bases). The CDR3 runs 14 residues. The V gene lost 4 bases and the J gene lost 0 bases, with 13 bases spanning the gap. Germline CDR1 is SQVTM and CDR2 is ANQGSEA.

The sample holds a few counts of this clone. V is TRBV4-3 and J is TRBJ2-3; 7 bases line up with TRBD2. V dropped 0 bases and J dropped 0; count of bases not matched to a gene: 9. CDR3 size: 18 residues. Germline loops: CDR1 LGHNA, CDR2 YSLEER. CDR3 loop: CASSQDPPSGPSTDTQYF. The CDR3 bases are TGCGCCAGCAGCCAAGATCCACCTAGCGGTCCTAGCACAGATACGCAGTATTTT.

This chain uses TRBV7-2 with TRBJ2-4; D is uncertain. This CDR3 is built from 16 residues. The V gene lost 5 bases and the J gene lost 1 base, with 15 bases spanning the gap. CDR1 and CDR2 (germline): SGHTA, FQGNSA. CDR3 in amino acids: CASSLSISVAKNIQYF. The CDR3 DNA reads TGTGCCAGCAGCCTCTCCATTTCGGTCGCCAAAAACATTCAGTACTTC.

This chain uses TRBV4-3 with TRBJ2-5, with D possibly being TRBD1 (5 bases). This CDR3 is built from 15 residues. The V end was cut by 1 base, the J end by 3 bases, with 12 bases between. Per germline, CDR1 LGHNA and CDR2 YSLEER. The CDR3 here is CASSQVIQGKETQYF. CDR3 nucleotides: TGCGCCAGCAGCCAAGTAATTCAGGGCAAAGAGACCCAGTACTTC.

This sequence joins TRBV5-1 and TRBJ2-7; a possible D gene is TRBD1 (6 bases). CDR1 SGHRS and CDR2 YFSETQ come from the germline V gene. V lost 1 base, J lost 0 bases, and 8 bases lay in between. There are 14 residues in the CDR3. The chain's CDR3 is CASSLRGGSYEQYF. CDR3 nucleotide sequence: TGCGCCAGCAGCTTGAGAGGGGGCTCCTACGAGCAGTACTTC.

This clone was recorded only once. The chain links TRBV11-2 to TRBJ2-1; TRBD2 matches 16 bases. The J segment lost 6 bases and the V segment lost 4 bases, leaving 12 bases of the junction unmatched. Per germline, CDR1 SGHAT and CDR2 FQNNGV. CDR3 length: 19 amino acids. The CDR3 DNA sequence: TGTGCCAGCAGCTGTCCGGGACTAGCGGGAGGGCTTTGTAGCAATGAGCAGTTCTTC. This encodes CASSCPGLAGGLCSNEQFF.

The rearrangement uses TRBV27 and TRBJ1-2, with D hard to call. The germline V gene has CDR1 MNHEY and CDR2 SMNVEV (reference sequence). V was clipped by 3 bases and J by 6 bases, with 11 bases between them. The CDR3 sequence is 13 residues long. CDR3 DNA sequence: TGTGCCAGCAGTTTTTTGAGTTCACATGGCTACACCTTC. This gives the protein CASSFLSSHGYTF.

This clone appeared a single time. V and J are TRBV7-9 and TRBJ2-3, with D unresolved. The V gene's germline CDR1 is SEHNR and CDR2 FQNEAQ (reference sequence). The CDR3 sequence is 13 residues long. V was pared by 7 bases and J by 4 bases, with 12 bases between. CDR3 sequence (DNA): TGTGCCAGCATTTATGAGGCGTCAGATACGCAGTATTTT. It specifies CASIYEASDTQYF.

This sequence joins TRBV2 and TRBJ1-1, with D unclear. The CDR3 covers 16 residues. Germline assignment: CDR1 SNHLY and CDR2 FYNNEI. Deletions cut 0 bases from V and 1 base from J, with 12 bases between. CDR3 loop: CASSEAWAGRNTEAFF. In DNA, the CDR3 is TGTGCCAGCAGTGAAGCGTGGGCCGGTCGGAACACTGAAGCTTTCTTT.